One sample yielded the 21 T cell receptor beta chains listed below, sequenced in a study of T cell responses to AZD1222 COVID-19 vaccine. The assay was immunoSEQ multiplex PCR, and TCRdb's table has in-frame clones only and misses some. This table holds 140,000 to 150,000 clones, about 90% found once. The sample consisted of peripheral blood, taken 28 days after the second dose of the MenACWY control vaccine. The receptor source for this set is an adult who received the MenACWY meningococcal vaccine as a control.

This clone is a singleton in its sample. V and J are TRBV7-2 and TRBJ1-1, with 7 positions matching TRBD1. Trimming removed 5 bases from V and 1 base from J; junction bases left unmatched: 4. The CDR3 extends over 14 amino acids. Germline lookup yields CDR1 SGHTA and CDR2 FQGNSA. CDR3 loop: CASSPGQTNTEAFF. The CDR3 region has the DNA TGTGCCAGCAGCCCGGGACAGACGAACACTGAAGCTTTCTTT. The whole variable domain, filled in from reference TRBV7-2 and TRBJ1-1, reads GAGVSQSPSNKVTEKGKDVELRCDPISGHTALYWYRQSLGQGLEFLIYFQGNSAPDKSGLPSDRFSAERTGGSVSTLTIQRTQQEDSAVYLCASSPGQTNTEAFFGQGTRLTVV.

This rearrangement joins TRBV29-1 to TRBJ1-2; 8 bases are shared with TRBD1. Trimming cost V 4 bases and J 5 bases; bases outside gene matches: 6. CDR1 and CDR2 (germline): SQVTM, ANQGSEA. The CDR3 spans 13 residues. The DNA for the CDR3 is TGCAGCGTTGGAACAGGGGGTGAATATGGCTACACCTTC. It specifies CSVGTGGEYGYTF.

V is TRBV10-3 and J is TRBJ2-7, with D tentatively TRBD1 or TRBD2 (5 bases each). The CDR3 length is 13 residues. Germline CDR1 is ENHRY and CDR2 is SYGVKD. Deletions cut 2 bases from V and 5 bases from J, with 10 bases between. The CDR3 loop reads CAISETGLDEQYF. CDR3 nucleotides: TGTGCCATCAGTGAGACGGGGCTAGACGAGCAGTACTTC.

This chain joins TRBV27 and TRBJ2-1; no firm D call. V lost 6 bases, J lost 8 bases, and 8 bases lay in between. The CDR3 is 11 residues long. Looked up from germline, CDR1 is MNHEY and CDR2 is SMNVEV (reference sequence). The CDR3 loop is CASRYLYEQFF. The CDR3 region has the DNA TGTGCCAGCAGGTATCTTTATGAGCAGTTCTTC.

This chain connects TRBV19 to TRBJ1-5; 7 bases are shared with TRBD1. Trimming cost V 9 bases and J 2 bases; bases outside gene matches: 13. The CDR3 consists of 16 residues. Germline V CDR1 and CDR2: LNHDA, SQIVND (reference sequence). The CDR3 region has the DNA TGTGCCAGCCAGACGCAGGGGGGGCCAGGCAATCAGCCCCAGCATTTT. This encodes CASQTQGGPGNQPQHF.

The J gene is TRBJ1-4, the V gene TRBV18; TRBD1 might be the D (6 bases). Germline V CDR1 and CDR2: KGHSH, LQKENI. This CDR3 is 16 amino acids long. Trimming took 6 bases from V and 7 from J, leaving 21 bases between them. CDR3 protein: CASSNQGQRSVEKLFF. The CDR3, as DNA: TGTGCCAGCTCGAACCAAGGACAGCGCAGTGTTGAAAAACTGTTTTTT.

This CDR3 is CASSPRTGEKLFF. The CDR3 region has the DNA TGTGCCAGCTCACCGCGAACTGGTGAAAAACTGTTTTTT. This chain uses TRBV18 with TRBJ1-4; D gene unclear. The CDR3 has 13 amino acids. V shed 3 bases and J shed 7 bases, with 9 bases lying between them. Germline V gene sequence: CDR1 KGHSH, CDR2 LQKENI.

The gene calls are TRBV3-1 (or the pseudogene TRBV3-2) and TRBJ2-1; TRBD2 matches 7 bases. The V segment lost 4 bases and the J segment 5 bases; nucleotides outside the gene matches: 14. The V gene's germline CDR1 is LGHDT and CDR2 YNNKEL (reference sequence). This CDR3 has 17 amino acids. In nucleotides, the CDR3 is TGTGCCAGCAGCCCCCCCGGGGGAAGCGGGGATAACAATGAGCAGTTCTTC. This encodes CASSPPGGSGDNNEQFF.

The sample holds a few counts of this clone. The chain combines TRBV9 with TRBJ1-1; no clear D. Germline CDR1 reads SGDLS; CDR2 reads YYNGEE. V was pared by 4 bases and J by 5 bases, with 12 bases between. The CDR3 contains 13 residues. The CDR3 nucleotides are TGTGCCAGCAGCATCGGGCCGGAAACTGAAGCTTTCTTT. Its protein product is CASSIGPETEAFF. The full variable domain, rest sourced from reference TRBV9 and TRBJ1-1, is DSGVTQTPKHLITATGQRVTLRCSPRSGDLSVYWYQQSLDQGLQFLIQYYNGEERAKGNILERFSAQQFPDLHSELNLSSLELGDSALYFCASSIGPETEAFFGQGTRLTVV.

The rearrangement links TRBV5-8 to TRBJ2-5; D uncertain. The length of the CDR3 is 11 residues. The ends were cut back, 4 bases at V and 2 bases at J, with 3 bases in the middle. Germline lookup yields CDR1 SGHTS and CDR2 YDEGEE. The CDR3 loop is CASSPQETQYF. Written as DNA, the CDR3 is TGTGCCAGCAGCCCACAAGAGACCCAGTACTTC.

The CDR3 DNA sequence: TGTGCCAGCAACAGGTTGGGCACAGATACGCAGTATTTT. The encoded protein is CASNRLGTDTQYF. The gene calls are TRBV12-3 or TRBV12-4 and TRBJ2-3; possibly TRBD1 for D (5 bases). There are 13 residues in the CDR3. V was pared by 7 bases and J by 1 base, with 9 bases between.

CDR3 sequence (DNA): TGTGCCAGCAGCGTAGACAGGACCCTATATGGCTACACCTTC. This gives the protein CASSVDRTLYGYTF. This chain links TRBV9 with TRBJ1-2, with a possible D match to TRBD1 (5 bases). Trimming removed 0 bases at V and 5 bases at J, with 11 bases between. CDR1 SGDLS and CDR2 YYNGEE come from the germline V gene. This CDR3 has 14 residues.

The J gene is TRBJ2-3, the V gene TRBV15; 9 bases line up with TRBD1. Germline CDR1 and CDR2: LNHNV and YYDKDF (reference sequence). Trimming took 1 base from V and 4 from J; bases not matched to a gene: 0. The CDR3 consists of 14 residues. CDR3 nucleotide sequence: TGTGCCACCAGCAGAGGACAGGGGGCAGATACGCAGTATTTT. Encoded protein: CATSRGQGADTQYF.

The CDR3 protein is CATKTGHANTEAFF. Written as DNA, the CDR3 is TGTGCCACAAAAACGGGACACGCCAACACTGAAGCTTTCTTT. The rearrangement uses TRBV19 and TRBJ1-1, with D possibly TRBD1 on 6 matching bases. The CDR3 runs 14 residues. The V end lost 10 bases, the J end lost 2 bases, and 17 bases lay between the germline ends. Germline loops: CDR1 LNHDA, CDR2 SQIVND (reference sequence).

The V gene is TRBV3-1 (or the pseudogene TRBV3-2), the J gene TRBJ2-2; D is undetermined. There are 15 residues in the CDR3. Germline V gives CDR1 LGHDT, CDR2 YNNKEL (reference sequence). V was pared by 1 base and J by 7 bases, with 13 bases between. CDR3 DNA sequence: TGTGCCAGCAGCCAAGGTGCTGGGTTTAACGGGGAGCTGTTTTTT. Translated, it gives CASSQGAGFNGELFF.

The chain links TRBV6-2 or TRBV6-3 to TRBJ1-2; D might be TRBD1 (6 bases). The CDR3 is 16 amino acids. CDR1 and CDR2 from the germline V gene are MNHEY and SVGEGT. V was shortened by 0 bases and J by 4 bases, with 15 bases between the two germline ends. The CDR3 nucleotides are TGTGCCAGCAGTTACTCGCTTACAGGGACCGGCTATGGCTACACCTTC. Amino acid sequence: CASSYSLTGTGYGYTF.

V gene TRBV12-3 or TRBV12-4 combines with J gene TRBJ1-5; D gene ambiguous. Trimming removed 6 bases from V and 3 bases from J, with 6 bases in between. The CDR3 spans 12 residues. The DNA for the CDR3 is TGTGCCAGCAGAGCGGACAATCAGCCCCAGCATTTT. Its protein product is CASRADNQPQHF.

This clone showed up just once. The chain combines TRBV27 with TRBJ2-5; tentative D call: TRBD2 (6 bases). The ends were cut back, 5 bases at V and 5 bases at J, with 12 bases in the middle. Per the germline V gene, CDR1 is MNHEY and CDR2 is SMNVEV (reference sequence). The CDR3 is 13 residues long. The CDR3 sequence is CASSTTGRETQYF. The CDR3 DNA reads as TGTGCCAGCAGTACAACGGGGAGGGAGACCCAGTACTTC.

In its sample, this clone was seen once. The V gene is TRBV6-5, the J gene TRBJ1-4, with D perhaps matching TRBD1 (5 bases). The CDR3 has 13 residues. Germline V gene lookup returns CDR1 MNHEY and CDR2 SVGAGI. V lost 6 bases and J 3 bases, leaving 8 bases between the germline ends. Here the CDR3 reads CASRQGANEKLFF. The CDR3 nucleotides are TGTGCCAGCAGGCAGGGAGCTAATGAAAAACTGTTTTTT.

V usage is TRBV6-2 or TRBV6-3 and J usage is TRBJ2-1; TRBD2 matches 8 bases. Germline CDR1 MNHEY, CDR2 SVGEGT. The CDR3 loop spans 17 amino acids. V lost 0 bases to trimming and J lost 2 bases; unmatched junction nucleotides: 6. CDR3 in amino acids: CASSYSTSGGTYNEQFF. The CDR3 DNA reads TGTGCCAGCAGTTACTCGACCTCGGGGGGGACCTACAATGAGCAGTTCTTC.

This clone appeared a single time. The chain recombines TRBV18 with TRBJ1-3; D remains unclear. In germline, CDR1 is KGHSH, CDR2 LQKENI. The CDR3 consists of 17 residues. V was clipped by 3 bases and J by 2 bases, with 17 bases between them. CDR3 amino acids: CASSPLTGEDAGNTIYF. The CDR3 nucleotides read TGTGCCAGCTCACCTCTCACCGGGGAAGACGCTGGAAACACCATATATTTT. Variable domain in full (rest from reference TRBV18 and TRBJ1-3): NAGVMQNPRHLVRRRGQEARLRCSPMKGHSHVYWYRQLPEEGLKFMVYLQKENIIDESGMPKERFSAEFPKEGPSILRIQQVVRGDSAAYFCASSPLTGEDAGNTIYFGEGSWLTVV.